This T cell receptor beta chain is from a study of T cell changes during pregnancy in multiple sclerosis. This CDR3 contains 16 residues. J gave up 4 bases and V 5 bases, and 8 bases lay outside the gene matches. The germline V gene has CDR1 SGHTA and CDR2 FQGNSA. Many counts were recorded for this clone. Produced via immunoSEQ multiplex PCR; TCRdb's table is partial and in-frame only. The sample holds about 57,000 clones, less than 95% seen once. The chain links TRBV7-2 to TRBJ2-7; 13 bases align to TRBD2. This TCR was recovered from a female donor in good health, enrolled as a control in a pregnancy study. The sequencing used peripheral blood, collected after pregnancy. CDR3: CASSPQTSGGIYEQYF. The CDR3 DNA reads TGTGCCAGCAGCCCACAGACTAGCGGGGGGATATACGAGCAGTACTTC.